This passage covers 17 T cell receptor beta chains from one sample sequenced in a study of blood T cell repertoires in COVID-19. Clones were read by immunoSEQ multiplex PCR, and TCRdb kept only the in-frame ones, dropping some. The table records some 200,000 clones, about four fifths of them present only once. Sequencing used peripheral blood. The receptor set was obtained from a woman older than 75 with acute or convalescent COVID-19.

The chain has TRBV5-1 and TRBJ2-2, with D possibly matching TRBD1 (5 bases). The germline V gene has CDR1 SGHRS and CDR2 YFSETQ. This CDR3 is built from 15 residues. The ends were cut back, 2 bases at V and 3 bases at J, with 11 bases in the middle. The CDR3 protein is CASSFQGRDTGELFF. CDR3 nucleotide sequence: TGCGCCAGCAGCTTTCAGGGAAGGGACACCGGGGAGCTGTTTTTT.

The V gene is TRBV28, the J gene TRBJ2-5, with 10 bases fitting TRBD1. This CDR3 comprises 14 residues. CDR1 is MDHEN and CDR2 is SYDVKM in the germline V gene. With 6 bases clipped from V and 5 bases from J, the junction kept 6 bases outside the gene matches. CDR3 nucleotide sequence: TGTGCCAGCAGGACAGGGGGCGAATGGGAGACCCAGTACTTC. Translating gives CASRTGGEWETQYF.

The V call is TRBV30, the J call TRBJ2-3; no reliable D call. This CDR3 has 13 amino acids. In germline, CDR1 is GTSNPN, CDR2 SVGIG (reference sequence). Trimming took 5 bases from V and 4 from J, leaving 13 bases between them. The CDR3 protein is CAWARRSPDTQYF. The CDR3 DNA follows: TGTGCCTGGGCTAGAAGGAGCCCAGATACGCAGTATTTT.

CDR3 sequence: CASSRVGLAGDLQETQYF. The DNA for the CDR3 is TGTGCCAGCTCACGCGTCGGGCTAGCGGGAGACCTCCAAGAGACCCAGTACTTC. This chain uses TRBV18 with TRBJ2-5, with 10 bases matching TRBD2. Germline CDR1 and CDR2: KGHSH and LQKENI. The CDR3 covers 18 residues. Trimming at V came to 4 bases and at J to 1 base, leaving 12 bases not matched to a gene.

The rearrangement joins TRBV19 to TRBJ2-1; TRBD2 matches 7 bases. Germline CDR1 LNHDA, CDR2 SQIVND (reference sequence). This CDR3 comprises 15 residues. The trim removed 4 bases at V and 0 bases at J, leaving 3 bases unmatched. CDR3 sequence (DNA): TGTGCCAGTAGTACTAAGCGGGACTCCTACAATGAGCAGTTCTTC. This gives the protein CASSTKRDSYNEQFF.

This clone came up once. The chain couples TRBV27 to TRBJ1-2, with 10 bases fitting TRBD1. The trim removed 3 bases at V and 8 bases at J, leaving 15 bases unmatched. The CDR3 spans 17 residues. The germline V gene encodes CDR1 MNHEY and CDR2 SMNVEV (reference sequence). CDR3 nucleotides: TGTGCCAGCAGTTTCCACCTCGGGACAGGGGATGTGGGAGGCTACACCTTC. It specifies CASSFHLGTGDVGGYTF.

J is TRBJ2-7 and V is TRBV29-1, with D perhaps TRBD2 (5 bases). Germline values: CDR1 SQVTM, CDR2 ANQGSEA. The CDR3 length is 13 residues. Trimming left V 7 bases short and J 2 bases short, with 15 bases between. The CDR3 here is CSALREVTYEQYF. In nucleotides, the CDR3 is TGCAGCGCGCTCCGGGAAGTTACCTACGAGCAGTACTTC.

The rearrangement links TRBV5-1 to TRBJ1-1, with D possibly matching TRBD1 (5 bases). V shed 5 bases and J shed 4 bases, with 15 bases lying between them. The CDR3 runs 14 residues. Germline CDR1 reads SGHRS; CDR2 reads YFSETQ. In nucleotides, the CDR3 is TGCGCCAGCAGGGCCCAGACGGGGGGCACTGAAGCTTTCTTT. Translating gives CASRAQTGGTEAFF.

J is TRBJ2-5 and V is TRBV19; the match to TRBD1 covers 12 bases. Germline V CDR1 and CDR2: LNHDA, SQIVND (reference sequence). V gave up 11 bases and J gave up 5 bases; unmatched junction bases: 9. This CDR3 spans 14 amino acids. The CDR3 coding sequence is TGTGCCTCCTCCCGGGACAGGGGGCTGGAGACCCAGTACTTC. Translating it yields CASSRDRGLETQYF.

V and J are TRBV13 and TRBJ2-7; no reliable D call. Trimming took 4 bases from V and 1 from J, leaving 11 bases between them. Germline CDR1 PRHDT, CDR2 FYEKMQ (reference sequence). The CDR3 has 14 amino acids. As DNA, the CDR3 is TGTGCCAGCAGCTCCCGGTGGAGTTCCTACGAGCAGTACTTC. Translation gives CASSSRWSSYEQYF.

CDR3 sequence: CASSIGGTGELFF. The CDR3 coding sequence is TGTGCCAGTAGTATAGGAGGCACCGGGGAGCTGTTTTTT. This chain uses TRBV19 with TRBJ2-2, with unresolved D. Germline V gives CDR1 LNHDA, CDR2 SQIVND (reference sequence). The CDR3 runs 13 residues. V was cut by 1 base and J by 4 bases, with 4 bases left in between. Drawing the rest from reference TRBV19 and TRBJ2-2, the complete variable domain is DGGITQSPKYLFRKEGQNVTLSCEQNLNHDAMYWYRQDPGQGLRLIYYSQIVNDFQKGDIAEGYSVSREKKESFPLTVTSAQKNPTAFYLCASSIGGTGELFFGEGSRLTVL.

The sample holds a few counts of this clone. The rearrangement links TRBV7-8 to TRBJ1-6; D is ambiguous. V was trimmed by 4 bases and J by 9 bases, leaving 19 bases between them. CDR3 length: 16 residues. Looked up from germline, CDR1 is SGHVS and CDR2 is FQNEAQ. CDR3 residues: CASSSEGGRRGSPLHF. CDR3 coding DNA: TGTGCCAGCAGCTCCGAGGGAGGCAGACGAGGTTCACCCCTCCACTTT.

The chain recombines TRBV9 with TRBJ1-2, with 9 bases aligning to TRBD1. Germline V gene sequence: CDR1 SGDLS, CDR2 YYNGEE. The CDR3 sequence is 17 residues long. V trimming: 0 bases; J trimming: 5 bases; junction bases outside the gene matches: 11. The CDR3 here is CASSVDNRDRDKYGYTF. CDR3 DNA: TGTGCCAGCAGCGTAGATAACCGGGACAGGGATAAGTATGGCTACACCTTC.

The V gene is TRBV25-1, the J gene TRBJ1-2, with D unclear. Germline V CDR1 and CDR2: MGHDK, SYGVNS. Trimming took off 3 bases at V and 6 bases at J, with 11 bases between the two ends. The CDR3 length is 13 residues. CDR3 residues: CASSEAGIDGYTF. The CDR3, as DNA: TGTGCCAGCAGTGAGGCAGGTATTGATGGCTACACCTTC.

The chain has TRBV6-1 and TRBJ1-2; TRBD1 aligns across 8 bases. CDR1 and CDR2 from the germline V gene are MNHNS and SASEGT. J lost 7 bases, V lost 1 base, and 11 bases had no gene match. This CDR3 is 16 amino acids long. The CDR3 DNA reads as TGTGCCAGCAGTGAAGGCACGGGCGCAGGGGGCTTTGGCTACACCTTC. Translation gives CASSEGTGAGGFGYTF.

The chain joins TRBV7-2 to TRBJ1-1, with D maybe TRBD1 (6 bases). CDR3 length: 15 residues. V was cut by 5 bases and J by 1 base, with 14 bases left in between. The germline V gene encodes CDR1 SGHTA and CDR2 FQGNSA. For the CDR3, the DNA is TGTGCCAGCAGCCTAGGGGGACAACCGAACACTGAAGCTTTCTTT. It encodes CASSLGGQPNTEAFF.

This clone was seen a few times. This chain uses TRBV5-4 with TRBJ1-4, with a weak D call TRBD1 (5 bases). CDR1 and CDR2 from the germline V gene are SGHNT and YYREEE (reference sequence). This CDR3 has 14 residues. Trimming took 0 bases from V and 4 from J, leaving 7 bases between them. The CDR3 DNA sequence: TGTGCCAGCAGCTTGGGACAGCTTAATGAAAAACTGTTTTTT. Translated: CASSLGQLNEKLFF.